This TCR beta chain was recovered during a study of breast tumors, draining lymph nodes, adjacent tissues. Study observations and caveats: Tumor repertoires ranked between lymph nodes and nontumor tissue in diversity, with V and J gene preferences.

Using its own MiXCR run on the multiplex PCR reads, TCRdb lists one record per CDR3 protein. This table holds roughly 260,000 distinct CDR3 sequences, roughly 30% found once. Germline CDR1 reads DFQATT; CDR2 reads SNEGSKA (reference sequence). V lost 7 bases to trimming and J lost 8 bases, with 18 bases between them. The CDR3 length is 14 residues. This clonotype was seen repeatedly, ten times or more. Antigen specificity is unknown. Breast cancer patients provided tissue from their axillary draining lymph nodes. Sequencing was done on a sample of axillary lymph node tissue. The V and J genes are TRBV20-1 and TRBJ1-6; D is unresolved. The receptor comes from a female donor with breast cancer. Some clones in this sample may be carry-over from other donors' samples. CDR3 in DNA: TGCAGTGAAAGGAGTCGGGCGGCGGATTCACCCCTCCACTTT. This codes for CSERSRAADSPLHF.